This T cell receptor (beta chain) was observed in a study of OX40 agonist ivuxolimab in advanced cancers. Study in general: Clinicians treated patients with ivuxolimab, an agonistic anti-OX40 (CD134) antibody. Recorded diagnoses for dose-escalation patients were hepatocellular carcinoma, melanoma, renal cell or head and neck cancer.

The study's findings and limits: CD4+ and CD8+ blood T cells expanded clonally by week 6 at 0.1 to 3.0 mg/kg. Relative to CD4+, CD8+ T cells held more expanded clones on average.

Generated by immunoSEQ multiplex PCR, the TCRdb table keeps only in-frame clones and is missing some. The profile shows around 70,000 clones, roughly 87% of them singletons. In this sample, this clone turned up a few times. The antigen is unknown. This CDR3 spans 12 amino acids. Trimming pared 5 bases from V and 6 bases from J, leaving 10 bases between. Germline V CDR1 and CDR2: MNHEY, SVGAGI. Source: CD4+ or CD8+ T cells sorted from blood, taken in a trial of the OX40 agonist ivuxolimab. This sequence joins TRBV6-5 and TRBJ1-2; a possible D gene is TRBD1 (6 bases). The source of this sequence is an adult with an advanced solid tumor such as melanoma, head and neck, liver or kidney cancer. CDR3 nucleotide sequence: TGTGCCAGCAGTGCTCAGGGGAATGGCTACACCTTC. Its protein is CASSAQGNGYTF.